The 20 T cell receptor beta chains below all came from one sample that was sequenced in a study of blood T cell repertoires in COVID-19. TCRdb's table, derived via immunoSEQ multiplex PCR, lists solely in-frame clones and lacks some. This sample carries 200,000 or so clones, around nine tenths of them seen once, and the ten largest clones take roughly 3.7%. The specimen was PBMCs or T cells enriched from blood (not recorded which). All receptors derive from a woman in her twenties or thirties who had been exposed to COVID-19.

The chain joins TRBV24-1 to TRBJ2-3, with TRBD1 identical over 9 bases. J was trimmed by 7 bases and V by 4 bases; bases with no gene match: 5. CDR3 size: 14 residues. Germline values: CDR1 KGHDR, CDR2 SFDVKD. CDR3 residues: CATSEGTGWHTQYF. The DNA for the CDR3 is TGTGCCACCAGTGAGGGGACAGGGTGGCATACGCAGTATTTT.

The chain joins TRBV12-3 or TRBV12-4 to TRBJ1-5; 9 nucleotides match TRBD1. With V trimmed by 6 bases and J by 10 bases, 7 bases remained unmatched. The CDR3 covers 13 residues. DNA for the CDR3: TGTGCCAGCAGCCGGGACAGGGTCTTTCCCCAGCATTTT. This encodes CASSRDRVFPQHF.

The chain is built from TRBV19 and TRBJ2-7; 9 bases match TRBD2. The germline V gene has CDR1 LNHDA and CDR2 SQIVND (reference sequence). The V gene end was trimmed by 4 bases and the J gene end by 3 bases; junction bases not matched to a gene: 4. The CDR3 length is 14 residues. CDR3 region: CASSRVAGDYEQYF. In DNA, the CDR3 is TGTGCCAGTAGTAGGGTAGCGGGAGACTACGAGCAGTACTTC. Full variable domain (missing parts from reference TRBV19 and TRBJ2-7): DGGITQSPKYLFRKEGQNVTLSCEQNLNHDAMYWYRQDPGQGLRLIYYSQIVNDFQKGDIAEGYSVSREKKESFPLTVTSAQKNPTAFYLCASSRVAGDYEQYFGPGTRLTVT.

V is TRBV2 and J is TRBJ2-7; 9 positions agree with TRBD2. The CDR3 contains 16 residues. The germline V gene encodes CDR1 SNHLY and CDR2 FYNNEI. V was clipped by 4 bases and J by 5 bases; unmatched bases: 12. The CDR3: CASSGLAGVGENEQYF. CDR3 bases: TGTGCCAGCAGTGGGTTAGCGGGAGTGGGAGAGAACGAGCAGTACTTC.

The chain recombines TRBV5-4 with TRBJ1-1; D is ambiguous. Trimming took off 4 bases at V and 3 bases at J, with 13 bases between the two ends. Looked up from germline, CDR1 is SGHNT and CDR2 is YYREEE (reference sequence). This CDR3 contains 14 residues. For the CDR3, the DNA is TGTGCCAGCAGCCCCGGAGGCGGATACACTGAAGCTTTCTTT. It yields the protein CASSPGGGYTEAFF. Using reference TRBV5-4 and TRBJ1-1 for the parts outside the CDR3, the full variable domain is ETGVTQSPTHLIKTRGQQVTLRCSSQSGHNTVSWYQQALGQGPQFIFQYYREEENGRGNFPPRFSGLQFPNYSSELNVNALELDDSALYLCASSPGGGYTEAFFGQGTRLTVV.

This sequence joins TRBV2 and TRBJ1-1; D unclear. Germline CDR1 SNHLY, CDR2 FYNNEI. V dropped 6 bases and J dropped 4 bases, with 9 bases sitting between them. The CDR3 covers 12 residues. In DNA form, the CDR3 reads TGTGCCAGCAGCGTTGACTCCACTGAAGCTTTCTTT. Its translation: CASSVDSTEAFF.

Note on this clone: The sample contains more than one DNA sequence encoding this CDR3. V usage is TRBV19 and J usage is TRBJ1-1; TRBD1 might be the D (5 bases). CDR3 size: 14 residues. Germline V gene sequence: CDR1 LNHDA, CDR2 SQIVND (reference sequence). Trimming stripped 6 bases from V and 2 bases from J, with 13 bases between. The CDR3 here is CASSQQTVNTEAFF. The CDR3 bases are TGTGCCAGTAGCCAGCAGACAGTTAACACTGAAGCTTTCTTT.

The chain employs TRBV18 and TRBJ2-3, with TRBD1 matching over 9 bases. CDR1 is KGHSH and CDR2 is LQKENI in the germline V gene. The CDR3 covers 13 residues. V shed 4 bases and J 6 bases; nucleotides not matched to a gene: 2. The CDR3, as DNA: TGTGCCAGCTCACGGACAGGGGTTGATACGCAGTATTTT. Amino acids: CASSRTGVDTQYF. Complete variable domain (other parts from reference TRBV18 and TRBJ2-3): NAGVMQNPRHLVRRRGQEARLRCSPMKGHSHVYWYRQLPEEGLKFMVYLQKENIIDESGMPKERFSAEFPKEGPSILRIQQVVRGDSAAYFCASSRTGVDTQYFGPGTRLTVL.

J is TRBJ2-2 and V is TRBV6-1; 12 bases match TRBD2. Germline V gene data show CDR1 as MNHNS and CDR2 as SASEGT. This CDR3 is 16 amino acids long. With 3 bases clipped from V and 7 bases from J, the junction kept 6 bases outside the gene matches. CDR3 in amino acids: CASSDTSGRPFGELFF. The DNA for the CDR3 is TGTGCCAGCAGTGATACTAGCGGGAGGCCGTTCGGGGAGCTGTTTTTT.

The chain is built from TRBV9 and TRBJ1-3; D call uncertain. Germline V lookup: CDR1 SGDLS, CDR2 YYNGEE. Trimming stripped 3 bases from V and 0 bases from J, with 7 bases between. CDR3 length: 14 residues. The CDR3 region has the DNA TGTGCCAGCAGCGACACACGCTCTGGAAACACCATATATTTT. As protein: CASSDTRSGNTIYF. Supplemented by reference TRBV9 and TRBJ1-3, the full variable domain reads DSGVTQTPKHLITATGQRVTLRCSPRSGDLSVYWYQQSLDQGLQFLIQYYNGEERAKGNILERFSAQQFPDLHSELNLSSLELGDSALYFCASSDTRSGNTIYFGEGSWLTVV.

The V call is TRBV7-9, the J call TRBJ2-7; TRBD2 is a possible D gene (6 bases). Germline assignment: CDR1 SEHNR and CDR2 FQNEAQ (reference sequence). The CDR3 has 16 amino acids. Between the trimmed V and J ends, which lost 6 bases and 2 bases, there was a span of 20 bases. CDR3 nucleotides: TGTGCCAGCAGTCGGGGATCGGGACTTTCGACCTACGAGCAGTACTTC. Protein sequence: CASSRGSGLSTYEQYF.

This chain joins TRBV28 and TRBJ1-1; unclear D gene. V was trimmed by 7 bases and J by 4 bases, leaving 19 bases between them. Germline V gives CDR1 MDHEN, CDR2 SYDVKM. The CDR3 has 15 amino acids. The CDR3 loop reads CASTLSGGMGTEAFF. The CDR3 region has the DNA TGTGCCAGCACCCTAAGTGGAGGGATGGGCACTGAAGCTTTCTTT.

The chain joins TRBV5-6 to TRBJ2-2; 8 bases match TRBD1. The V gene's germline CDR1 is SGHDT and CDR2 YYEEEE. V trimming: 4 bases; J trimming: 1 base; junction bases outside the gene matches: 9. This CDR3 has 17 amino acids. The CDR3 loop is CASSRTGQGQNTGELFF. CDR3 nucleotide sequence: TGTGCCAGCAGCCGGACCGGACAGGGCCAGAACACCGGGGAGCTGTTTTTT.

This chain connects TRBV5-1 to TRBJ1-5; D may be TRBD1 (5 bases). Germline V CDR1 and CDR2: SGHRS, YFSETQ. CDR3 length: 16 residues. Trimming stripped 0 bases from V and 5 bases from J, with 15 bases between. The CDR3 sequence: CASSLGTSDSHQPQHF. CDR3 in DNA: TGCGCCAGCAGCTTGGGGACCAGCGACAGTCATCAGCCCCAGCATTTT.

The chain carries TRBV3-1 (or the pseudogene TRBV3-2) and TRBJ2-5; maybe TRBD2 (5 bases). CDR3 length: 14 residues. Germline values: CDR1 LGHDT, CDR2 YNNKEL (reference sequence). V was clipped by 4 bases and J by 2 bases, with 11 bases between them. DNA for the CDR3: TGTGCCAGCAGCCGGACTGCCCCGCAAGAGACCCAGTACTTC. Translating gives CASSRTAPQETQYF.

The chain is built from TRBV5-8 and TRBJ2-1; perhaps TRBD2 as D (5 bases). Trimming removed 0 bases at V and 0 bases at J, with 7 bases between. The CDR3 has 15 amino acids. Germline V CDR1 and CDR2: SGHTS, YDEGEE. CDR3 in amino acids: CASSLGLSSYNEQFF. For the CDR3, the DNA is TGTGCCAGCAGCTTGGGACTATCCTCCTACAATGAGCAGTTCTTC. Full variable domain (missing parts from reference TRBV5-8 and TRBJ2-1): EAGVTQSPTHLIKTRGQQATLRCSPISGHTSVYWYQQALGLGLQFLLWYDEGEERNRGNFPPRFSGRQFPNYSSELNVNALELEDSALYLCASSLGLSSYNEQFFGPGTRLTVL.

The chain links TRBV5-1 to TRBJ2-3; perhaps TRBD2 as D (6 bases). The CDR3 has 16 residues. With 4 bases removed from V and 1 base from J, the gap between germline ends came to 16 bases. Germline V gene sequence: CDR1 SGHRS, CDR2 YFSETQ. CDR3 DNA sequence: TGCGCCAGCAGCAACGGGATGCGGGGCCGCACAGATACGCAGTATTTT. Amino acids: CASSNGMRGRTDTQYF.

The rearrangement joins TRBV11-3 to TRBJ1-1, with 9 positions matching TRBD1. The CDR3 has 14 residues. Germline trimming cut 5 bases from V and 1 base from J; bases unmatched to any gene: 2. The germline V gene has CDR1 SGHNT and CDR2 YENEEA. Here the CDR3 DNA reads TGTGCCAGCAGCCGGGGACAGGGGAACACTGAAGCTTTCTTT. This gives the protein CASSRGQGNTEAFF.

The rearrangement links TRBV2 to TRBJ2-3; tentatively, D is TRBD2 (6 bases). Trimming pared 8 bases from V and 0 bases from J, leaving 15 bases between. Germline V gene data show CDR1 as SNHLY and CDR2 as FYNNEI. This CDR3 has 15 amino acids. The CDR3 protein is CASGSSGFSTDTQYF. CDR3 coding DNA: TGTGCCAGCGGTTCGAGCGGGTTTAGCACAGATACGCAGTATTTT. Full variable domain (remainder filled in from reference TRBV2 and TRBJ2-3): EPEVTQTPSHQVTQMGQEVILRCVPISNHLYFYWYRQILGQKVEFLVSFYNNEISEKSEIFDDQFSVERPDGSNFTLKIRSTKLEDSAMYFCASGSSGFSTDTQYFGPGTRLTVL.

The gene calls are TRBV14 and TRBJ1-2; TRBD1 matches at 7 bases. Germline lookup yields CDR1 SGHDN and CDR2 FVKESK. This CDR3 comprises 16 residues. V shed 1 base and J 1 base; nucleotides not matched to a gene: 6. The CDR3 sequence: CASSQGRQGVNYGYTF. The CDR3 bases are TGTGCCAGCAGCCAAGGACGACAGGGCGTTAACTATGGCTACACCTTC. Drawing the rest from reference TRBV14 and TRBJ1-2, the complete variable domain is EAGVTQFPSHSVIEKGQTVTLRCDPISGHDNLYWYRRVMGKEIKFLLHFVKESKQDESGMPNNRFLAERTGGTYSTLKVQPAELEDSGVYFCASSQGRQGVNYGYTFGSGTRLTVV.